The clone carrying this T cell receptor beta chain was found a few times. Its antigen remains unidentified. Uncontrolled infection, other autoimmune disease, pregnancy or lactation led to exclusion. Fresh peripheral blood, around 10 ml, yielded the PBMCs. These data are taken from a study of T cells in Graves' hyperthyroidism and ophthalmopathy. Using RNA transcripts as the source, TCR beta CDR3 regions were amplified. The study used the HTBI primer set for a first-round RT-PCR of the TCR CDR3. TCRdb reprocessed the multiplex PCR reads via MiXCR and lists one record per CDR3 protein. The sample records 250,000 to 300,000 distinct CDR3 sequences, approximately 13% being singletons. CDR3 length: 15 amino acids. With 0 bases removed from V and 6 bases from J, the gap between germline ends came to 17 bases. Germline CDR1 is DFQATT and CDR2 is SNEGSKA (reference sequence). Study-level findings and limits: In simple terms, a model built on 13 V-J features told ophthalmopathy apart from stable hyperthyroidism.

This chain links TRBV20-1 with TRBJ1-2; unclear D gene. Sequencing was carried out using blood. This receptor was obtained from a woman between 40 and 50 years old with Graves' hyperthyroidism. The CDR3 DNA reads as TGCAGTGCTAGAGATCTCGAGGACTCAGTGGATGGCTACACCTTC. It specifies CSARDLEDSVDGYTF.